This T cell receptor beta chain comes out of a study of neurological immune-mediated disorders. Study conclusions and caveats: Expanded clones shared no identical CDR3 amino acid sequences across subjects, which suggested private TCR-beta repertoires in all groups. Phylogenetic grouping assigned the repertoires of 18 of 34 multiple sclerosis patients to one related-CDR3 cluster, which constitutes a possible signature.

This clonotype occurred a few times. Its antigen is unknown. A 10-nucleotide random UMI tagged transcripts in template-switch 5'RACE cDNA synthesis. Over 180 million TCR-beta sequences from 15-18 subjects were obtained in each sequencing run. TCRdb used MiXCR to reprocess the 5' RACE reads, holding one entry per CDR3 protein. This repertoire shows 45,000 to 65,000 distinct CDR3 sequences, 4.2% found once; its top ten account for approximately 2.9%. The V segment lost 8 bases and the J segment 0 bases; nucleotides outside the gene matches: 3. This CDR3 is built from 15 residues. V is TRBV12-3 or TRBV12-4 and J is TRBJ2-2; TRBD2 matches at 10 bases. The sample was PBMCs. The clonotype comes from a man aged 50 to 59 with multiple sclerosis. The DNA for the CDR3 is TGTGCCAGCGGCAGCGGGGGGGCGAACACCGGGGAGCTGTTTTTT. Protein sequence: CASGSGGANTGELFF.